A single sample is the source of the 23 T cell receptor beta chains below, sequenced in a study of blood T cell repertoires in COVID-19. The assay was immunoSEQ multiplex PCR, and TCRdb's table has in-frame clones only and misses some. The profile covers roughly 300,000 clones, with roughly 86% appearing a single time and roughly 1.6% taken by the ten largest. Sequenced: peripheral blood. These receptors were collected from a woman aged 45 to 65 with acute or convalescent COVID-19.

This sequence joins TRBV5-1 and TRBJ2-5; 10 nucleotides match TRBD2. This CDR3 spans 15 amino acids. Germline V gene sequence: CDR1 SGHRS, CDR2 YFSETQ. Trimming at V came to 2 bases and at J to 4 bases, leaving 5 bases not matched to a gene. CDR3 sequence reads: CASSFVLAGIETQYF. CDR3 nucleotides: TGCGCCAGCAGCTTCGTACTAGCGGGAATAGAGACCCAGTACTTC.

V gene TRBV3-1 (or the pseudogene TRBV3-2) combines with J gene TRBJ2-3; 9 bases align to TRBD2. Losses at the gene ends were 0 bases for V and 5 bases for J; bases not matched to a gene: 9. CDR1 LGHDT and CDR2 YNNKEL come from the germline V gene (reference sequence). The CDR3 runs to 17 residues. CDR3 protein: CASSQDWGGRAGDTQYF. The CDR3 nucleotides read TGTGCCAGCAGCCAAGATTGGGGCGGGAGGGCCGGAGATACGCAGTATTTT.

The chain has TRBV18 and TRBJ2-5; TRBD2 aligns across 13 bases. The CDR3 runs to 18 residues. The germline CDR1 and CDR2 sequences are KGHSH and LQKENI. V lost 7 bases and J lost 0; bases outside the gene matches: 11. CDR3 DNA: TGTGCCAGCTTGTCCGGGACTAGCGGGACCGGAAACCAAGAGACCCAGTACTTC. Translated, it gives CASLSGTSGTGNQETQYF.

The CDR3 sequence is CASSMSQANTEAFF. The CDR3 DNA is TGCGCCAGCAGCATGAGTCAAGCGAACACTGAAGCTTTCTTT. The V and J genes are TRBV5-1 and TRBJ1-1; unclear D gene. Germline V gives CDR1 SGHRS, CDR2 YFSETQ. CDR3 length: 14 amino acids. V was pared by 4 bases and J by 1 base, with 11 bases between.

The chain combines TRBV5-6 with TRBJ2-7, with TRBD2 identical over 11 bases. Germline CDR1 and CDR2: SGHDT and YYEEEE. With V trimmed by 5 bases and J by 3 bases, 7 bases remained unmatched. There are 15 residues in the CDR3. The CDR3 protein is CASRTETSGVYEQYF. The CDR3 DNA is TGTGCCAGCAGGACTGAGACTAGCGGGGTCTACGAGCAGTACTTC.

The chain links TRBV25-1 to TRBJ2-7; weak D call: TRBD2 (6 bases). Germline CDR1 reads MGHDK; CDR2 reads SYGVNS. The CDR3 is made up of 13 amino acids. Trimming took 4 bases from V and 2 from J, leaving 9 bases between them. The CDR3 protein is CASSVRGAYEQYF. In DNA, the CDR3 is TGTGCCAGCAGTGTCCGCGGGGCCTACGAGCAGTACTTC.

The rearrangement joins TRBV6-1 to TRBJ1-2; TRBD1 matches at 9 bases. The length of the CDR3 is 15 residues. Looked up from germline, CDR1 is MNHNS and CDR2 is SASEGT. V lost 2 bases to trimming and J lost 7 bases; unmatched junction nucleotides: 8. The CDR3 DNA follows: TGTGCCAGCAGTGAAATTGCACAGGGGGCGGGTGGCTACACCTTC. This gives the protein CASSEIAQGAGGYTF.

This sequence joins TRBV9 and TRBJ1-3, with TRBD1 matching 7 bases. Germline V gene sequence: CDR1 SGDLS, CDR2 YYNGEE. The CDR3 loop spans 17 amino acids. Germline trimming cut 2 bases from V and 1 base from J; bases unmatched to any gene: 9. CDR3 sequence: CASSVSGGRVSGNTIYF. The CDR3 nucleotides are TGTGCCAGCAGCGTTTCAGGGGGACGAGTTTCTGGAAACACCATATATTTT.

This sequence joins TRBV5-1 and TRBJ2-3; tentatively, D is TRBD1 (5 bases). CDR3 length equals 14 residues. Trimming took 5 bases from V and 0 from J, leaving 10 bases between them. Germline V gene lookup returns CDR1 SGHRS and CDR2 YFSETQ. The CDR3 bases are TGCGCCAGCAGTCCGGACAAGAGCACAGATACGCAGTATTTT. It encodes CASSPDKSTDTQYF.

The chain is built from TRBV10-3 and TRBJ1-2; 10 bases map to TRBD1. This CDR3 spans 15 amino acids. CDR1 and CDR2 from the germline V gene are ENHRY and SYGVKD. The V gene end was trimmed by 8 bases and the J gene end by 6 bases; junction bases not matched to a gene: 12. The CDR3 region is CAILGDRGLEDGYTF. The CDR3 nucleotides are TGTGCCATCCTTGGGGACAGGGGATTGGAGGATGGCTACACCTTC.

The sample holds a few counts of this clone. This sequence joins TRBV4-1 and TRBJ2-7; 8 nucleotides line up with TRBD1. This CDR3 has 15 residues. Looked up from germline, CDR1 is MGHRA and CDR2 is YSYEKL. V dropped 3 bases and J dropped 6; count of bases not matched to a gene: 10. In DNA, the CDR3 is TGCGCCAGCAGCCAGAAGACAGGGGAGTTTCGCGAGCAGTACTTC. Translating it yields CASSQKTGEFREQYF.

The gene calls are TRBV24-1 and TRBJ2-1, with TRBD1 identical over 7 bases. The J segment lost 4 bases and the V segment lost 3 bases, leaving 5 bases of the junction unmatched. Germline lookup yields CDR1 KGHDR and CDR2 SFDVKD. CDR3 length: 15 residues. CDR3 region: CATSDTWGQYNEQFF. The CDR3 region has the DNA TGTGCCACCAGTGATACATGGGGACAGTACAATGAGCAGTTCTTC.

The CDR3 region has the DNA TGTGCCAGCAGCTCTATGGGGGGGACAACTAATGAAAAACTGTTTTTT. It encodes CASSSMGGTTNEKLFF. V and J are TRBV5-5 and TRBJ1-4, with D maybe TRBD1 (5 bases). CDR1 and CDR2 from the germline V gene are SGHKS and YYEKEE (reference sequence). Trimming cost V 3 bases and J 0 bases, with 12 bases left between them. The CDR3 sequence is 16 residues long.

Only a few counts were recorded for this clone. V is TRBV9 and J is TRBJ1-2, with a weak D call TRBD1 (6 bases). The CDR3 consists of 16 residues. CDR1 is SGDLS, CDR2 YYNGEE, per germline. The V and J ends lost 3 bases and 3 bases respectively, with 18 bases between them. The chain's CDR3 is CASSGTTRGSDYGYTF. In DNA form, the CDR3 reads TGTGCCAGCAGCGGAACGACAAGGGGGTCGGACTATGGCTACACCTTC.

V usage is TRBV12-3 or TRBV12-4 and J usage is TRBJ1-2; D uncertain. The V gene lost 1 base and the J gene lost 4 bases, with 7 bases spanning the gap. There are 13 residues in the CDR3. The CDR3: CASSLDRSYGYTF. CDR3 bases: TGTGCCAGCAGTTTAGACAGAAGCTATGGCTACACCTTC.

This clone was counted between two and nine times. This sequence joins TRBV18 and TRBJ1-4; TRBD1 might be the D (5 bases). Germline-derived CDR1 and CDR2 are KGHSH and LQKENI. Trimming shortened V by 6 bases and J by 4 bases, and 15 bases separated the two germline ends. This CDR3 region has 15 residues. DNA for the CDR3: TGTGCCAGCTCCGACATCAGGGCTAATAATGAAAAACTGTTTTTT. It encodes CASSDIRANNEKLFF.

The J gene is TRBJ2-1, the V gene TRBV5-1; 9 positions agree with TRBD1. This CDR3 comprises 15 residues. Trimming took 5 bases from V and 4 from J; bases not matched to a gene: 7. Germline V gene lookup returns CDR1 SGHRS and CDR2 YFSETQ. CDR3 bases: TGCGCCAGCAGTCAGACCGGGACAGGGTACAATGAGCAGTTCTTC. Translation gives CASSQTGTGYNEQFF.

CDR3 residues: CASSLGGAGTEAFF. The DNA for the CDR3 is TGTGCCAGCAGCTTAGGGGGCGCAGGCACTGAAGCTTTCTTT. The rearrangement joins TRBV7-2 to TRBJ1-1; a weak D match, TRBD1 (5 bases). Trimming took 1 base from V and 4 from J, leaving 10 bases between them. The CDR3 totals 14 residues. Germline assignment: CDR1 SGHTA and CDR2 FQGNSA.

The chain uses TRBV6-5 and TRBJ2-5; tentative D call: TRBD2 (7 bases). Germline assignment: CDR1 MNHEY and CDR2 SVGAGI. CDR3 size: 14 residues. Deletions cut 2 bases from V and 5 bases from J, with 12 bases between. CDR3 sequence: CASSYRGAWETQYF. In DNA, the CDR3 is TGTGCCAGCAGTTACCGGGGGGCGTGGGAGACCCAGTACTTC.

The chain employs TRBV5-5 and TRBJ2-2; D might be TRBD1 (6 bases). Germline lookup yields CDR1 SGHKS and CDR2 YYEKEE (reference sequence). V lost 2 bases and J 0 bases, leaving 8 bases between the germline ends. CDR3 length: 15 amino acids. The CDR3 coding sequence is TGTGCCAGCAGCTTACAGGGACCGAACACCGGGGAGCTGTTTTTT. Encoded protein: CASSLQGPNTGELFF.

V is TRBV24-1 and J is TRBJ2-4; TRBD1 matches 8 bases. V lost 4 bases to trimming and J lost 5 bases; unmatched junction nucleotides: 12. Per the germline V gene, CDR1 is KGHDR and CDR2 is SFDVKD. This CDR3 contains 17 residues. This CDR3 is CATSDHPMTGDENIQYF. DNA for the CDR3: TGTGCCACCAGTGACCACCCCATGACAGGGGACGAAAACATTCAGTACTTC.

This clone was observed a few times. The chain has TRBV7-2 and TRBJ2-2, with a possible D match to TRBD2 (5 bases). This CDR3 comprises 14 residues. Looked up from germline, CDR1 is SGHTA and CDR2 is FQGNSA. Trimming left V 5 bases short and J 6 bases short, with 13 bases between. DNA of the CDR3: TGTGCCAGCAGCCCGTCCCTAGCCCCCGGGGAGCTGTTTTTT. Protein product: CASSPSLAPGELFF.

The chain employs TRBV9 and TRBJ2-5, with 7 nucleotides matching TRBD2. CDR3 length: 16 amino acids. The trim removed 0 bases at V and 5 bases at J, leaving 10 bases unmatched. From germline, CDR1 is SGDLS and CDR2 YYNGEE. The CDR3 DNA sequence: TGTGCCAGCAGCGTAGGTGCCGGGGCAGCGGGGGAGACCCAGTACTTC. It is translated as CASSVGAGAAGETQYF.